One sample yielded the 25 T cell receptor beta chains listed below, sequenced in a study of blood T cells in healthy people across ages. Next came a second PCR, run for about 7 to 12 cycles, which used a sample-barcoded 5' primer along with a J-beta primer mix. TCRdb redid the calling of the 5' RACE reads with MiXCR, one entry per CDR3 protein. The data contain around 650,000 distinct CDR3 sequences, roughly two fifths of them seen just once; the ten biggest clones take up 25% to 35%. Sequenced sample: blood. All receptors derive from an elderly man in good health.

In the case of this clonotype: Germline is not matched at one junction end, which may reflect a read error. V and J are TRBV4-2 and TRBJ1-2; the D gene is possibly TRBD1 (6 bases). CDR3 length: 15 residues. CDR1 LGHNA and CDR2 YNFKEQ come from the germline V gene. The CDR3 DNA reads TGTGCCAGCAGCGAAGACGGGGGCAGGGTAACTGGCTACACCTTC. Translation: CASSEDGGRVTGYTF.

This chain joins TRBV24-1 and TRBJ2-1, with D hard to call. Germline CDR1 KGHDR, CDR2 SFDVKD. CDR3 length: 14 amino acids. V gave up 5 bases and J gave up 3 bases, with 10 bases separating them. The CDR3 bases are TGTGCCACCAGTGGCGAAGCAGACTACAATGAGCAGTTCTTC. Amino acid sequence: CATSGEADYNEQFF.

Comments on this clonotype: A much larger clone lies a single base off, so this may be a read error. This CDR3 reads CSAQRGASSYNEQYF. The CDR3 region has the DNA TGCAGCGCCCAACGAGGGGCGTCGTCCTACAATGAGCAGTACTTC. This chain links TRBV29-1 with TRBJ2-5; either TRBD1 or TRBD2 may fit D (5 bases each). Germline V gives CDR1 SQVTM, CDR2 ANQGSEA. The CDR3 extends over 15 amino acids. V lost 7 bases and J 11 bases, leaving 29 bases between the germline ends.

The genes are TRBV4-2 and TRBJ2-1, with 9 bases identical to TRBD2. CDR3 size: 18 residues. Germline values: CDR1 LGHNA, CDR2 YNFKEQ. J lost 7 bases, V lost 0 bases, and 13 bases had no gene match. CDR3 sequence: CASSQEEAGGSFGNEQFF. In DNA form, the CDR3 reads TGTGCCAGCAGCCAAGAAGAAGCGGGAGGTTCCTTTGGGAATGAGCAGTTCTTC.

The chain recombines TRBV29-1 with TRBJ1-1, with 7 positions matching TRBD1. V lost 3 bases and J lost 1; bases outside the gene matches: 8. Germline-derived CDR1 and CDR2 are SQVTM and ANQGSEA. CDR3 length: 15 amino acids. In DNA, the CDR3 is TGCAGCGTTGATTCGGTGCCAGGGGGGAACACTGAAGCTTTCTTT. Its protein product is CSVDSVPGGNTEAFF.

At least ten counts were recorded for this clonotype. As DNA, the CDR3 is TGTGCCAGCAGCTTGGAGATAAACACCGGGGAGCTGTTTTTT. Encoded protein: CASSLEINTGELFF. The V and J genes are TRBV7-2 and TRBJ2-2; D unclear. With 3 bases removed from V and 2 bases from J, the gap between germline ends came to 7 bases. The CDR3 is made up of 14 amino acids. Germline CDR1 SGHTA, CDR2 FQGNSA. Variable domain in full (rest from reference TRBV7-2 and TRBJ2-2): GAGVSQSPSNKVTEKGKDVELRCDPISGHTALYWYRQSLGQGLEFLIYFQGNSAPDKSGLPSDRFSAERTGGSVSTLTIQRTQQEDSAVYLCASSLEINTGELFFGEGSRLTVL.

The chain is built from TRBV7-9 and TRBJ2-1; the match to TRBD2 covers 9 bases. This CDR3 has 17 residues. Germline-derived CDR1 and CDR2 are SEHNR and FQNEAQ (reference sequence). The V gene end was trimmed by 7 bases and the J gene end by 5 bases; junction bases not matched to a gene: 15. CDR3 loop: CASNRRLAVRLDNEQFF. The CDR3 DNA sequence: TGTGCCAGCAACAGGAGACTAGCGGTTAGGCTGGACAATGAGCAGTTCTTC.

The rearrangement links TRBV20-1 to TRBJ2-7, with D perhaps matching TRBD1 or TRBD2 (5 bases each). The ends were cut back, 0 bases at V and 2 bases at J, with 14 bases in the middle. The germline CDR1 and CDR2 sequences are DFQATT and SNEGSKA (reference sequence). The CDR3 loop spans 15 amino acids. DNA of the CDR3: TGCAGTGCTAGAGATCCGGGGCAGGGAACCTACGAGCAGTACTTC. Amino acids: CSARDPGQGTYEQYF.

This clonotype was detected only a few times. The chain employs TRBV7-2 and TRBJ1-1; 12 bases match TRBD1. The CDR3 spans 17 residues. V lost 5 bases, J lost 8 bases, and 15 bases stayed unmatched. From germline, CDR1 is SGHTA and CDR2 FQGNSA. Written as DNA, the CDR3 is TGTGCCAGCAGCCCGTTGGGACAGGGGGCGCGCTCTGAAGAAGCTTTCTTT. Translation: CASSPLGQGARSEEAFF.

As to this clonotype: The germline gene is not matched at one end of the junction; a read error may be the cause. The V call is TRBV14, the J call TRBJ2-3; 8 nucleotides agree with TRBD1. CDR1 and CDR2 (germline): SGHDN, FVKESK. This CDR3 is 16 amino acids long. CDR3 coding DNA: TGTGCCCGCAGCCTTGGACAGGGACTCCGCCTTGGTACGCAGTATTTT. Its protein is CARSLGQGLRLGTQYF.

This clonotype was observed at least ten times. The chain has TRBV4-1 and TRBJ2-7; 8 positions agree with TRBD1. Germline CDR1 and CDR2: MGHRA and YSYEKL. Trimming cost V 1 base and J 3 bases; bases outside gene matches: 5. This CDR3 region has 15 residues. CDR3: CASSQAGQGIYEQYF. In nucleotides, the CDR3 is TGCGCCAGCAGCCAAGCAGGACAGGGTATCTACGAGCAGTACTTC.

The sample holds a few counts of this clonotype. The V gene is TRBV7-2, the J gene TRBJ2-7; a weak D match, TRBD1 (6 bases). The germline gives CDR1 SGHTA, CDR2 FQGNSA. Trimming took off 1 base at V and 5 bases at J, with 15 bases between the two ends. The CDR3 totals 15 residues. CDR3 protein: CASSLGQGNWDEQYF. In nucleotides, the CDR3 is TGTGCCAGCAGCTTAGGGCAGGGGAATTGGGACGAGCAGTACTTC.

This clonotype has at least ten counts. J is TRBJ2-3 and V is TRBV3-1, with unresolved D. Trimming removed 6 bases at V and 3 bases at J, with 4 bases between. The CDR3 extends over 11 amino acids. Germline V gives CDR1 LGHDT, CDR2 YNNKEL (reference sequence). CDR3 region: CASRKTDTQYF. In nucleotides, the CDR3 is TGTGCCAGCAGGAAGACAGATACGCAGTATTTT.

This CDR3 reads CAISEARETQYF. The CDR3 DNA follows: TGTGCCATCAGTGAGGCGAGAGAGACCCAGTACTTC. This chain joins TRBV10-3 and TRBJ2-5; no clear D. V lost 2 bases to trimming and J lost 4 bases, with 5 bases between them. CDR1 is ENHRY, CDR2 SYGVKD, per germline. The CDR3 totals 12 residues.

Of note for this clonotype: An end of the junction differs from the germline gene, which may be a read error. The chain has TRBV6-2 or TRBV6-3 and TRBJ2-1, with 12 bases aligning to TRBD2. This CDR3 is 17 amino acids long. Germline V CDR1 and CDR2: MNHEY, SVGEGT. As DNA, the CDR3 is TGTGCCGGCAGTTACCCTGGACTAGCGGGGTCTTATCTAAGCGGGTTCTTC. Translation: CAGSYPGLAGSYLSGFF.

This clonotype came up many times. The chain carries TRBV27 and TRBJ2-1, with D uncertain. Between the trimmed V and J ends, which lost 8 bases and 4 bases, there was a span of 9 bases. From germline, CDR1 is MNHEY and CDR2 SMNVEV (reference sequence). This CDR3 is 12 amino acids long. CDR3 DNA: TGTGCCAGCTCTCCTGGATACAATGAGCAGTTCTTC. This encodes CASSPGYNEQFF.

The chain employs TRBV18 and TRBJ1-1; the match to TRBD1 covers 8 bases. With 4 bases clipped from V and 3 bases from J, the junction kept 4 bases outside the gene matches. Germline CDR1 and CDR2: KGHSH and LQKENI. The CDR3 is 14 residues long. In DNA form, the CDR3 reads TGTGCCAGCTCACGGATGACAGGGGACACTGAAGCTTTCTTT. It encodes CASSRMTGDTEAFF.

Details on this clonotype: With a much larger clone just one base away, this may be a read error. The chain uses TRBV29-1 and TRBJ2-1; D is possibly TRBD2 (7 bases). The end of the DNA is better explained by TRBJ2-7, so the J call may be wrong. Per the germline V gene, CDR1 is SQVTM and CDR2 is ANQGSEA. CDR3 length: 12 residues. The CDR3: CTGGGDNNEQYF. In DNA, the CDR3 is TGCACCGGAGGGGGGGATAACAATGAGCAGTACTTC.

This clonotype has only a few counts. The genes are TRBV20-1 and TRBJ2-7; TRBD1 might be the D (6 bases). The V end lost 5 bases, the J end lost 6 bases, and 11 bases lay between the germline ends. The CDR3 runs to 11 residues. CDR1 and CDR2 (germline): DFQATT, SNEGSKA (reference sequence). The CDR3 reads CSAPDRSEQYF. The CDR3 region has the DNA TGCAGTGCTCCCGACAGGTCCGAGCAGTACTTC.

Note on this clonotype: This may stem from a read error, because a much larger clone lies one nucleotide away. This chain links TRBV20-1 with TRBJ2-1, with D uncertain. CDR1 is DFQATT and CDR2 is SNEGSKA in the germline V gene (reference sequence). This CDR3 contains 11 residues. The V end was cut by 4 bases, the J end by 10 bases, with 11 bases between. The DNA of the CDR3 is TGCAGTGCTATTGAGGTGGGGGAGCAGTTCTTC. It specifies CSAIEVGEQFF.

This clonotype was seen a handful of times. J is TRBJ2-3 and V is TRBV14; D is ambiguous. Germline V gives CDR1 SGHDN, CDR2 FVKESK. V was cut by 0 bases and J by 2 bases, with 15 bases left in between. This CDR3 region has 17 residues. CDR3 region: CASSQESWSSYTDTQYF. In nucleotides, the CDR3 is TGTGCCAGCAGCCAAGAGTCGTGGTCGAGCTACACAGATACGCAGTATTTT.

Only a few counts were recorded for this clonotype. V gene TRBV20-1 combines with J gene TRBJ2-3, with TRBD2 identical over 10 bases. Losses at the gene ends were 3 bases for V and 6 bases for J; bases not matched to a gene: 6. From germline, CDR1 is DFQATT and CDR2 SNEGSKA (reference sequence). The CDR3 sequence is 14 residues long. The DNA of the CDR3 is TGCAGTGCTAGTAAGCGGGAGGGCGTGGATACGCAGTATTTT. Translating it yields CSASKREGVDTQYF.

Here the CDR3 DNA reads TGCGCCAGCAGCCCGGCTCGGGGGCCTGGCACTGAAGCTTTCTTT. As protein: CASSPARGPGTEAFF. The chain has TRBV5-1 and TRBJ1-1; maybe TRBD1 (6 bases). The CDR3 covers 15 residues. Germline CDR1 and CDR2: SGHRS and YFSETQ. V lost 4 bases and J 4 bases, leaving 17 bases between the germline ends.

As for this clonotype: This may stem from a read error, because a much larger clone lies one nucleotide away. The chain has TRBV12-3 or TRBV12-4 and TRBJ2-7; D is unclear. This CDR3 region has 14 residues. V gave up 5 bases and J gave up 2 bases, with 13 bases separating them. The CDR3 sequence: CASSRAERPYEQYF. As DNA, the CDR3 is TGTGCCAGCAGTAGGGCAGAGCGCCCCTACGAGCAGTACTTC.

This clonotype turned up a few times. The V gene is TRBV25-1, the J gene TRBJ2-3; 8 bases agree with TRBD1. Losses at the gene ends were 1 base for V and 4 bases for J; bases not matched to a gene: 10. CDR1 MGHDK and CDR2 SYGVNS come from the germline V gene. The CDR3 is made up of 17 amino acids. The CDR3 sequence: CASSESRRTGSPDTQYF. As DNA, the CDR3 is TGTGCCAGCAGTGAATCTCGTAGGACAGGGAGTCCAGATACGCAGTATTTT.